A selection of T cell receptor beta chains follows, all from one sample in a study of blood T cell repertoires in COVID-19. The data were produced by immunoSEQ multiplex PCR, yet TCRdb's version contains in-frame clones alone and is incomplete. The profile shows about 67,000 clones, about 83% of them singletons. The sequenced sample consisted of peripheral blood. The receptors here all came from a woman older than 75 with acute or convalescent COVID-19. Each CDR3 is given with its conserved first and last residue. The D gene is left open where the match is weak. Rows give clone size only sometimes, using once, few, many, or a class for an expanded clone.

>TRBV3-1/TRBV3-2|TRBJ1-1|-|-
TGTGCCAGCAGCCAACTTATGAACACTGAAGCTTTCTTT
CASSQLMNTEAFF
>TRBV5-1|TRBJ1-1|-|once
TGCGCCAGCAGCTTTTCTACAGCGGAGACGACTGAAGCTTTCTTT
CASSFSTAETTEAFF
>TRBV5-4|TRBJ2-1|-|-
TGTGCCAGCAGCTTGGTACAGGGCAATGAGCAGTTCTTC
CASSLVQGNEQFF
>TRBV28|TRBJ2-3|TRBD1|-
TGTGCCAGCACCTTGGGGCGAGGACAGGGGACAGATACGCAGTATTTT
CASTLGRGQGTDTQYF
>TRBV2|TRBJ1-1|-|-
TGTGCCAGCAGAGCCCGGGTGGAGAACACTGAAGCTTTCTTT
CASRARVENTEAFF
>TRBV19|TRBJ1-5|TRBD1|once
TGTGCCAGTAGTACGAAATTGGACAGGCGAATCAATCAGCCCCAGCATTTT
CASSTKLDRRINQPQHF
>TRBV24-1|TRBJ1-6|-|-
TGTGCCACCAGTGATCCTGGGGGGAACCTCCACTTT
CATSDPGGNLHF
>TRBV18|TRBJ2-2|-|-
TGTGCCAGCTCACCCGCGGCCGAAGGCGGGGAGCTGTTTTTT
CASSPAAEGGELFF
>TRBV6-6|TRBJ1-2|TRBD1|once
TGTGCCAGCAGTACCGGGACAGGGGGCCTTGGCTACACCTTC
CASSTGTGGLGYTF
>TRBV27|TRBJ2-2|TRBD2|few
TGTGCCAGCAGTTTCTATAGGGGACTAGCGGCGAACACCGGGGAGCTGTTTTTT
CASSFYRGLAANTGELFF
>TRBV4-1|TRBJ2-3|TRBD2|-
TGCGCCAGCAGCCTGGGACTAGCGGGGCCCACAGATACGCAGTATTTT
CASSLGLAGPTDTQYF
>TRBV7-2|TRBJ2-1|-|-
TGTGCCAGCAGCCAAGGGGGGGGCTCTTACAATGAGCAGTTCTTC
CASSQGGGSYNEQFF
>TRBV5-4|TRBJ1-5|-|few
TGTGCCAGCAGTGTTTCAGGGTCGGGTCAGCCCCAGCATTTT
CASSVSGSGQPQHF
>TRBV15|TRBJ2-3|-|-
TGTGCCACCAGCAGGCCAGGAAGCCAAACAGATACGCAGTATTTT
CATSRPGSQTDTQYF
>TRBV5-1|TRBJ1-5|TRBD1|-
TGCGCCAGCAGCCCAGGGACAGGGGGTGGTCAGCCCCAGCATTTT
CASSPGTGGGQPQHF
>TRBV19|TRBJ2-3|TRBD1|-
TGTGCCAGTAGTAAACTGGGACAGGGCACAGATACGCAGTATTTT
CASSKLGQGTDTQYF
>TRBV4-1|TRBJ2-1|TRBD1|-
TGCGCCAGCAGCCCGTCCGGGACAGTCGACAATGAGCAGTTCTTC
CASSPSGTVDNEQFF
>TRBV27|TRBJ2-7|-|-
TGTGCCAGCGGGCGAAACAGGGTTACCTACGAGCAGTACTTC
CASGRNRVTYEQYF
>TRBV7-9|TRBJ2-5|-|-
TGTGCCAGCAGCTCAACCCGGGTCAGCCAAGAGACCCAGTACTTC
CASSSTRVSQETQYF
>TRBV30|TRBJ1-4|-|-
TGTGCCTGCTCGACCCCGGGGAAACTGTTTTTT
CACSTPGKLFF